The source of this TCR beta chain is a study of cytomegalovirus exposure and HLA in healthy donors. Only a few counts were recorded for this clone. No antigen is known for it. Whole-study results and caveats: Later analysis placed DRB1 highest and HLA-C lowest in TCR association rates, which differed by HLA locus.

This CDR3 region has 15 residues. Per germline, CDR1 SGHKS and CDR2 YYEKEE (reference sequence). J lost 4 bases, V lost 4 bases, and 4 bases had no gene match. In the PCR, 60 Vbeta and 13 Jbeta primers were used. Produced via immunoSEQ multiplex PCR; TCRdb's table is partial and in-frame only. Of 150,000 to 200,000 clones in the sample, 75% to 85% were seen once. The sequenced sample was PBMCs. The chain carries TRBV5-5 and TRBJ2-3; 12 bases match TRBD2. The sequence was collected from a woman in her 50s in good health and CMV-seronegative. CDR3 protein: CASSQASGGADTQYF. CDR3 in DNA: TGTGCCAGCAGCCAAGCTAGCGGGGGGGCAGATACGCAGTATTTT. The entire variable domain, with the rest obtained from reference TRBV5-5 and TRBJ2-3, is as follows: DAGVTQSPTHLIKTRGQQVTLRCSPISGHKSVSWYQQVLGQGPQFIFQYYEKEERGRGNFPDRFSARQFPNYSSELNVNALLLGDSALYLCASSQASGGADTQYFGPGTRLTVL.